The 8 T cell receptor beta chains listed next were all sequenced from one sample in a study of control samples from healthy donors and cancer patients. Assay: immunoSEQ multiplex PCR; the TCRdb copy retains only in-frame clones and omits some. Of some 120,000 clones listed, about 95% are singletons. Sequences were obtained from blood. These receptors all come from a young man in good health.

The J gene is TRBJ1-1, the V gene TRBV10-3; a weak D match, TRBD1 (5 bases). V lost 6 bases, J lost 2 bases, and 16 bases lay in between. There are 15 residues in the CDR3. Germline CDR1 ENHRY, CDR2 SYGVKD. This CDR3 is CAIRESTEFNTEAFF. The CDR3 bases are TGTGCCATCAGGGAATCGACAGAATTCAACACTGAAGCTTTCTTT.

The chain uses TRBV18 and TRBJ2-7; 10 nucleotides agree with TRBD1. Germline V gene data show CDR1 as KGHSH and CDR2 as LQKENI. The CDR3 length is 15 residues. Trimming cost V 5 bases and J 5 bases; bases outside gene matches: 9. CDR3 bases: TGTGCCAGCTCAGAAGACAGGGGGCTGGTCAACGAGCAGTACTTC. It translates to CASSEDRGLVNEQYF.

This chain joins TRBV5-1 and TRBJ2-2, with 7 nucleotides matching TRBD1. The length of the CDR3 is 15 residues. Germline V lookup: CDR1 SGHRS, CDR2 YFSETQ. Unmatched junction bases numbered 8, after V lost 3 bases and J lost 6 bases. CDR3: CASSSTGEKAGELFF. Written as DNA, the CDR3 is TGCGCCAGCAGCTCCACAGGGGAGAAGGCCGGGGAGCTGTTTTTT. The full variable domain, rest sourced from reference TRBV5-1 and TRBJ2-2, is KAGVTQTPRYLIKTRGQQVTLSCSPISGHRSVSWYQQTPGQGLQFLFEYFSETQRNKGNFPGRFSGRQFSNSRSEMNVSTLELGDSALYLCASSSTGEKAGELFFGEGSRLTVL.

CDR3 amino acids: CAISESWGLAYNEQFF. The CDR3 DNA reads TGTGCCATCAGTGAGTCCTGGGGGTTGGCCTACAATGAGCAGTTCTTC. V is TRBV10-3 and J is TRBJ2-1, with D perhaps given as TRBD1 or TRBD2 (5 bases each). The CDR3 runs to 16 residues. Germline CDR1 ENHRY, CDR2 SYGVKD. The V end lost 0 bases, the J end lost 2 bases, and 11 bases lay between the germline ends.

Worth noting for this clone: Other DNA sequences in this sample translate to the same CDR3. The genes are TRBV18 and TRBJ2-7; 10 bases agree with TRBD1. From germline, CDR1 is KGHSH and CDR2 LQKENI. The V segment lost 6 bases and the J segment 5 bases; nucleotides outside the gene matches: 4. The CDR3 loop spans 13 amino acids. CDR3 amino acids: CASSRGQGNEQYF. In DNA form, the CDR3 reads TGTGCCAGCTCCCGGGGACAGGGGAACGAGCAGTACTTC. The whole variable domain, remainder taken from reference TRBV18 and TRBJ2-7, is NAGVMQNPRHLVRRRGQEARLRCSPMKGHSHVYWYRQLPEEGLKFMVYLQKENIIDESGMPKERFSAEFPKEGPSILRIQQVVRGDSAAYFCASSRGQGNEQYFGPGTRLTVT.

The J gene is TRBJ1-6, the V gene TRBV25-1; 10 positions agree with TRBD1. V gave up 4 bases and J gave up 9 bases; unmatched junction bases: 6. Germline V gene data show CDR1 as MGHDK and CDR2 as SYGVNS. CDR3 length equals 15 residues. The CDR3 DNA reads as TGTGCCAGCAGTGCCCGACAGGGGGCGGGTTCACCCCTCCACTTT. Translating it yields CASSARQGAGSPLHF.

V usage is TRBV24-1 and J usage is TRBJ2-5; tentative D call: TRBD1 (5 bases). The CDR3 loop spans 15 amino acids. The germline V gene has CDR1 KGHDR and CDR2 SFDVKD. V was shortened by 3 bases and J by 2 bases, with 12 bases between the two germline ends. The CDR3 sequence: CATSDVGQGQETQYF. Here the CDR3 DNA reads TGTGCCACCAGTGATGTCGGGCAGGGTCAAGAGACCCAGTACTTC.

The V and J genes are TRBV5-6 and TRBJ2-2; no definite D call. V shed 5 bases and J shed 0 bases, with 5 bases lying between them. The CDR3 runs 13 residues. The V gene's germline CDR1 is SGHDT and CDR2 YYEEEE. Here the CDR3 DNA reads TGTGCCAGCAGTTGGTCGAACACCGGGGAGCTGTTTTTT. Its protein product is CASSWSNTGELFF.